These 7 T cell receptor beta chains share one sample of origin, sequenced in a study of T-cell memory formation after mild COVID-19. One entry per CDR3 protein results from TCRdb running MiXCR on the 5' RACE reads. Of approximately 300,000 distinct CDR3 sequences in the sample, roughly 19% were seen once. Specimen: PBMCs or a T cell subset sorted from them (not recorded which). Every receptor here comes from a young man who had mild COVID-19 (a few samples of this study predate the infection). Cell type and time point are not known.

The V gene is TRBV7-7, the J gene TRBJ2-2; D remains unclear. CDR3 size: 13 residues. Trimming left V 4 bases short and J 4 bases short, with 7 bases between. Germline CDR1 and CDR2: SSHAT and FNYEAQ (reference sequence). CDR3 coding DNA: TGTGCCAGCAGCTCGGCCACCACCGGGGAGCTGTTTTTT. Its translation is CASSSATTGELFF.

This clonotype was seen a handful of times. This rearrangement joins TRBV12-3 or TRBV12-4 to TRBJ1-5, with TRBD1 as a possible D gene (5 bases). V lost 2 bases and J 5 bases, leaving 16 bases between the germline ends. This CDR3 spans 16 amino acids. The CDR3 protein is CASSLSGAGGHQPQHF. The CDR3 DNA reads TGTGCCAGCAGTTTAAGCGGGGCAGGAGGTCATCAGCCCCAGCATTTT.

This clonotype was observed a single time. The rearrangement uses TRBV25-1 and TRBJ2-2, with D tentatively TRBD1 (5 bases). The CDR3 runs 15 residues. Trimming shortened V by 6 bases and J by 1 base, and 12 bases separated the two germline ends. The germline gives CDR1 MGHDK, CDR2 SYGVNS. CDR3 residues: CASSARQGNTGELFF. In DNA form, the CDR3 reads TGTGCCAGCAGCGCACGTCAGGGGAACACCGGGGAGCTGTTTTTT.

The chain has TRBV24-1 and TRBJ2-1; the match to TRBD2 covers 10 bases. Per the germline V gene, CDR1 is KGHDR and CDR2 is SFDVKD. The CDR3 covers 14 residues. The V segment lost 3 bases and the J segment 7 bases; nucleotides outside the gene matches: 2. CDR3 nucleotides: TGTGCCACCAGTGATCAGCGGGGGGGGAATGAGCAGTTCTTC. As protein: CATSDQRGGNEQFF.

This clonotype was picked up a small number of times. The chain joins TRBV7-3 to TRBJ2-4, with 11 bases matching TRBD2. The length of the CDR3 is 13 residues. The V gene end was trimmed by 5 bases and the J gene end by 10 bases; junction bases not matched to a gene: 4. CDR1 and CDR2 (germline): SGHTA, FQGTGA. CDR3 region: CASSGTSGGIQYF. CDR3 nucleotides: TGTGCCAGCAGCGGTACTAGCGGGGGTATTCAGTACTTC.

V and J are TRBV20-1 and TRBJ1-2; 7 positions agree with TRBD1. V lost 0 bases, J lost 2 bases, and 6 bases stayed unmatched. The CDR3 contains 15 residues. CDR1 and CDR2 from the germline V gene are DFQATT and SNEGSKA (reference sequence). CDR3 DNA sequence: TGCAGTGCTAGAGATGGACAGGATTTCAACTATGGCTACACCTTC. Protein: CSARDGQDFNYGYTF.

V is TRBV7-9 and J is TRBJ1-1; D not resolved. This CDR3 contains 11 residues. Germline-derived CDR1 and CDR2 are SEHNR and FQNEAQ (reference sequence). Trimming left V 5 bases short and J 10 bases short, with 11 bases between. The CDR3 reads CASSTDSRAFF. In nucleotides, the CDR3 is TGTGCCAGCAGCACCGACTCGCGAGCTTTCTTT. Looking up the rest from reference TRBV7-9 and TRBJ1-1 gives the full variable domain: DTGVSQNPRHKITKRGQNVTFRCDPISEHNRLYWYRQTLGQGPEFLTYFQNEAQLEKSRLLSDRFSAERPKGSFSTLEIQRTEQGDSAMYLCASSTDSRAFFGQGTRLTVV.